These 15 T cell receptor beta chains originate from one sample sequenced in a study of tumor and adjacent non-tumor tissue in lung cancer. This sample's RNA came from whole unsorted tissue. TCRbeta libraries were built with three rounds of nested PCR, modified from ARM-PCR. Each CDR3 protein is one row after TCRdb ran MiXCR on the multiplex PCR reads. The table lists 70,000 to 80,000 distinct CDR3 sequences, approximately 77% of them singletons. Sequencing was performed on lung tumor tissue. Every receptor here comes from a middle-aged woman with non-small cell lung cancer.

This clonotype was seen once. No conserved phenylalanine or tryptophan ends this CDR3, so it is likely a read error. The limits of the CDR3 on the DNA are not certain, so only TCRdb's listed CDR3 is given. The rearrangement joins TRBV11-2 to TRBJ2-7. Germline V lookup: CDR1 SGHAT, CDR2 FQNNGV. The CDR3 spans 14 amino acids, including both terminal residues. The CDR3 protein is CASSLVPNSYEQYY.

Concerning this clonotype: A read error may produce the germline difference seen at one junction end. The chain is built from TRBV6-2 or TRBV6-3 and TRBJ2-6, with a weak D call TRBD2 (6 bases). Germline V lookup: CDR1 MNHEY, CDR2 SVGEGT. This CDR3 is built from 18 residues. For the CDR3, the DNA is TGTGCCACCAGTAGACCGGGACTGGTTTTCTCTGGGGCCAACGTCCTGACTTTC. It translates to CATSRPGLVFSGANVLTF.

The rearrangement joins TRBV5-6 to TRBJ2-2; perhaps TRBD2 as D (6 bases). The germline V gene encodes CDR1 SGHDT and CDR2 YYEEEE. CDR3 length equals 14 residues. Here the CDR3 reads CASGPPAIPGELFF. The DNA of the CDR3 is TGTGCTAGCGGCCCCCCAGCTATCCCCGGGGAGCTGTTTTTT.

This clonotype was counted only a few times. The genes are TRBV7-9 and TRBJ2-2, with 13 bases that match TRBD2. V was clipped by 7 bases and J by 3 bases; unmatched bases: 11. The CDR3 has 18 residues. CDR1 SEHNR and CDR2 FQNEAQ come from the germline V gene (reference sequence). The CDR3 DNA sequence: TGTGCCAGCATCTATCGGACTAGCGGGAGTATCGACACCGGGGAGCTGTTTTTT. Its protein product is CASIYRTSGSIDTGELFF.

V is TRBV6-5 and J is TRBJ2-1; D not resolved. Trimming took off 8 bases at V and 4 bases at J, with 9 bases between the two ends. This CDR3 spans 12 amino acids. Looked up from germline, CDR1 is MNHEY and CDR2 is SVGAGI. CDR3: CASGTAYNEQFF. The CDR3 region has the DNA TGTGCCAGCGGTACCGCATACAATGAGCAGTTCTTC.

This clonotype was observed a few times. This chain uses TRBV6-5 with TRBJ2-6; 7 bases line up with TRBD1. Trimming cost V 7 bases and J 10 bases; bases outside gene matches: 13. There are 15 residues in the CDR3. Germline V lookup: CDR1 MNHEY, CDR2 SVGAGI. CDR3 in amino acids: CASKCEGAEANVLTF. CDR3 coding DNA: TGTGCCAGCAAATGCGAGGGGGCCGAGGCTAACGTCCTGACTTTC.

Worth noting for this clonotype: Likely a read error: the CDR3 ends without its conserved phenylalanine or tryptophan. The CDR3 protein is CASSFWGDNPPLHI. The CDR3 DNA follows: TGTGCCAGCAGCTTTTGGGGGGATAATCCACCCCTCCACATT. The rearrangement uses TRBV5-5 and TRBJ1-6, with D tentatively TRBD1 (5 bases). Germline CDR1 reads SGHKS; CDR2 reads YYEKEE (reference sequence). The CDR3 has 14 residues.

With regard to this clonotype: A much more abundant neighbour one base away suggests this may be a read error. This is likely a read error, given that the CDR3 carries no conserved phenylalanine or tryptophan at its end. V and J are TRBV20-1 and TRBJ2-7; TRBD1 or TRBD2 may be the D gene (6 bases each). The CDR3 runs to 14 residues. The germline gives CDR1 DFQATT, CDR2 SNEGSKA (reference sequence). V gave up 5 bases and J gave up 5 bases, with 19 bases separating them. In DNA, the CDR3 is TGCAGTGCTGTGGTGCGGAGGGGGTCCAACGAGCAGTACTAC. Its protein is CSAVVRRGSNEQYY.

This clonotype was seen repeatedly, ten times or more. The CDR3 sequence: CASSLTVPNQPQHF. In DNA form, the CDR3 reads TGTGCCAGCAGTTTAACGGTTCCGAATCAGCCCCAGCATTTT. V and J are TRBV28 and TRBJ1-5; D remains unclear. The germline V gene has CDR1 MDHEN and CDR2 SYDVKM. The V gene lost 2 bases and the J gene lost 4 bases, with 9 bases spanning the gap. The CDR3 has 14 residues.

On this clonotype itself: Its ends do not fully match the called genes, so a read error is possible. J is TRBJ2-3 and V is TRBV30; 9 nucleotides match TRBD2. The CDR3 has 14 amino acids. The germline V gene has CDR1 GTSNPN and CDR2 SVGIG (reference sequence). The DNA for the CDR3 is TGTGCCCGGATACTAGCGGGTGCATCAGAAACGCAGTATTTT. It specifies CARILAGASETQYF.

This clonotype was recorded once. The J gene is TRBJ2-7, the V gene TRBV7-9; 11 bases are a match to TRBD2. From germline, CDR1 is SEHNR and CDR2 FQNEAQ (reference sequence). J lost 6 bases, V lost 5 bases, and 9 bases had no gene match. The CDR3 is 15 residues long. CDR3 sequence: CASSVTLAGDSEQYF. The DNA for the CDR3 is TGTGCCAGCAGCGTGACACTAGCGGGAGACTCCGAGCAGTACTTC.

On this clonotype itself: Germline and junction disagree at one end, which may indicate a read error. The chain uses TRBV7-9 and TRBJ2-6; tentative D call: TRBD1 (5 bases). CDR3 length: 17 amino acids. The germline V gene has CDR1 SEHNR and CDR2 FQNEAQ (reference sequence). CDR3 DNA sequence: TGTGTCAGCACCCCCCGCAGGGCTTCAGGTGGGGCCAACGTCCTGACTTTC. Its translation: CVSTPRRASGGANVLTF.

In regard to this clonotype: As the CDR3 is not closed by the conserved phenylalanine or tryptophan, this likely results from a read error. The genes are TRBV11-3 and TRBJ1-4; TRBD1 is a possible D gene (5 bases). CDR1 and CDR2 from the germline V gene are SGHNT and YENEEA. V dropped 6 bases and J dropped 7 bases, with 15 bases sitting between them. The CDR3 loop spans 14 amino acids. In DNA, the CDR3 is TGTGCCAGCAGAGCCATGGCAGGGCCTGAAAAACTGTTTCTT. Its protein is CASRAMAGPEKLFL.

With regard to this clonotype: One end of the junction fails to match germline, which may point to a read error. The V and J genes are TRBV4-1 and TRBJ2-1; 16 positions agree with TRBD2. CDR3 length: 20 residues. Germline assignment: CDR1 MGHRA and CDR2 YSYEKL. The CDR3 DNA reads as TGCGCCATCAGCCAGAAGCCGGGACTAGCGGGAGGGAACGTCTACAGTAAGCAGTTCTTC. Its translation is CAISQKPGLAGGNVYSKQFF.

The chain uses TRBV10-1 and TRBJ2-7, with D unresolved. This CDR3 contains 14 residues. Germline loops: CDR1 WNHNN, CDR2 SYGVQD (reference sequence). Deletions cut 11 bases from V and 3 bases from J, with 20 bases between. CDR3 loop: CAGIGTDKFYEQYF. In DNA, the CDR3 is TGCGCCGGCATCGGCACAGACAAATTCTACGAGCAGTACTTC.